This T cell receptor beta chain was profiled in a study of cytomegalovirus exposure and HLA in healthy donors. There are 14 residues in the CDR3. Germline values: CDR1 SGDLS, CDR2 YYNGEE. The V end was cut by 3 bases, the J end by 0 bases, with 7 bases between. A word on this clone: Its antigen is unidentified.

Study-level findings and limits: Altogether, around 160 TCR beta chains were recorded as cytomegalovirus-associated. In vitro data verified a few CMV-associated chains as specific for CMV antigens. That first-cohort TCR clusters tended to co-occur in the approximately 110 validation repertoires was found in a later analysis. Both high specificity and high sensitivity reportedly marked the classifier's diagnosis of cytomegalovirus status.

Sequencing was performed with immunoSEQ multiplex PCR; in TCRdb, only in-frame clones are kept and a portion is missing. The profile covers about 240,000 clones, with around 88% appearing a single time and 1% to 1.5% taken by the ten largest. This clonotype was sampled from a young woman in good health and CMV-seropositive. The sequenced sample consisted of PBMCs. This chain joins TRBV9 and TRBJ2-1; D is ambiguous. The CDR3 region is CASSEQPSYNEQFF. CDR3 sequence (DNA): TGTGCCAGCAGCGAACAACCCTCCTACAATGAGCAGTTCTTC.